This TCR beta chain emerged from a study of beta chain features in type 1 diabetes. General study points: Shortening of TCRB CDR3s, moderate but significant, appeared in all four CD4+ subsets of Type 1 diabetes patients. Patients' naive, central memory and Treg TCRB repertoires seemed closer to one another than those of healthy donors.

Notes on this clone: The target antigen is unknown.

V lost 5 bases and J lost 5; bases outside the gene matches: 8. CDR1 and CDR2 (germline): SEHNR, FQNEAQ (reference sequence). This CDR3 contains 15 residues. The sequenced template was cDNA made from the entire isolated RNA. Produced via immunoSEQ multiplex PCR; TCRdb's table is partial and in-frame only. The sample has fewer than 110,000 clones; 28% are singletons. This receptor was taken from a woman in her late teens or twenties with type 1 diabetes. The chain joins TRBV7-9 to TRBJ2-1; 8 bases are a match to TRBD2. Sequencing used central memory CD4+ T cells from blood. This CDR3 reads CASSRTAGAHNEQFF. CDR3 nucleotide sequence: TGTGCCAGCAGCCGTACAGCGGGAGCCCACAATGAGCAGTTCTTC.